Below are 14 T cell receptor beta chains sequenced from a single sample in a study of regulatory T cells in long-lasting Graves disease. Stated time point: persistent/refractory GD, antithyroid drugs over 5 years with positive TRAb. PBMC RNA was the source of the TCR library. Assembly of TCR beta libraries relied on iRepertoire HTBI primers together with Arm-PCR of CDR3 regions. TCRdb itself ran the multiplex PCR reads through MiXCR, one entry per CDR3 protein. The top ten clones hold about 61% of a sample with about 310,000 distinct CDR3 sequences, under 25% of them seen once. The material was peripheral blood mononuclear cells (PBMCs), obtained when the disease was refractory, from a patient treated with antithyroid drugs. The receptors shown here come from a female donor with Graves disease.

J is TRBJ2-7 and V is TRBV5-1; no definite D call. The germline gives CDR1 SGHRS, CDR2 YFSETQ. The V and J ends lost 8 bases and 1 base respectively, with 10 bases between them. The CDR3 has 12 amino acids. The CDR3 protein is CASGEDSYEQYF. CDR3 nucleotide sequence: TGCGCCAGTGGTGAAGATTCCTACGAGCAGTACTTC.

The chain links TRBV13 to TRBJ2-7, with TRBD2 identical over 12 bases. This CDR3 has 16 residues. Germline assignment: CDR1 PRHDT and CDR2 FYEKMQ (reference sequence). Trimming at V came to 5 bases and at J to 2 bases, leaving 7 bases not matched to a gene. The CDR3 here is CASSGRLAGDPYEQYF. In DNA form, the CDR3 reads TGTGCCAGCAGCGGAAGACTAGCGGGAGACCCCTACGAGCAGTACTTC.

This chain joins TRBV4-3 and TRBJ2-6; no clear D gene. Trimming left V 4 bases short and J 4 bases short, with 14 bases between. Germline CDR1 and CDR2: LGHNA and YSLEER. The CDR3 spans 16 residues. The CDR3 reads CASSRSPDSGANVLTF. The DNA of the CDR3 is TGCGCCAGCAGCCGCTCACCGGATTCGGGGGCCAACGTCCTGACTTTC.

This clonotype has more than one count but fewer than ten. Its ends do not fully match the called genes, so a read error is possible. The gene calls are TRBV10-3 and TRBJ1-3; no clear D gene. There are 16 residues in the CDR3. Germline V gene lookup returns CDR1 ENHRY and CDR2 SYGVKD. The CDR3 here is CASSDRERGPGNTIYF. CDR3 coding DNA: TGTGCCAGCAGTGATAGAGAGAGAGGTCCTGGAAACACCATATATTTT.

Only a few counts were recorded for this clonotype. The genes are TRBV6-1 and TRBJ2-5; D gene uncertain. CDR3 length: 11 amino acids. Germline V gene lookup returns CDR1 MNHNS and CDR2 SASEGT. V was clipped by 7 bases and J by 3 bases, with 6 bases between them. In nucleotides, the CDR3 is TGTGCCAGCAACGAGAAAGAGACCCAGTACTTC. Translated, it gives CASNEKETQYF.

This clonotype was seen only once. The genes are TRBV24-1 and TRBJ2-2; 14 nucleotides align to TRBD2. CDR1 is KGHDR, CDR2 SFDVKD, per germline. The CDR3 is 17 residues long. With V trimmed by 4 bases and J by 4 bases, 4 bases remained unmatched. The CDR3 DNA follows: TGTGCCACCAGTGAACTAGGACTAGCGGGAGGCACCGGGGAGCTGTTTTTT. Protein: CATSELGLAGGTGELFF.

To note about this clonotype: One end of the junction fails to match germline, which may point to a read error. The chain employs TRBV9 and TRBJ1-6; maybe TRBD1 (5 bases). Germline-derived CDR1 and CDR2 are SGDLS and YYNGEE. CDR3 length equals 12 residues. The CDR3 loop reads CANSVGDSPLHF. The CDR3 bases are TGTGCCAACAGCGTAGGGGATTCACCCCTCCACTTT.

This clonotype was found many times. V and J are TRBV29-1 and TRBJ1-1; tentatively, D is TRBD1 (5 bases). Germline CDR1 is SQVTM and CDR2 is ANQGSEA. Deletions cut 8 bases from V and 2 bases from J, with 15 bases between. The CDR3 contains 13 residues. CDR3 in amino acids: CSSLGGINTEAFF. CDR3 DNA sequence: TGCAGCTCCTTGGGGGGGATAAACACTGAAGCTTTCTTT.

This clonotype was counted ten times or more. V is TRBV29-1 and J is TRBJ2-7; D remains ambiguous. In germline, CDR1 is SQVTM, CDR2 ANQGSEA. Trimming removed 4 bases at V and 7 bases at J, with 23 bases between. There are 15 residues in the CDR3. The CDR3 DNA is TGCAGCGTTGTCTCCGGGCAGGCGGTCGTGGGAGAGCAGTACTTC. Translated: CSVVSGQAVVGEQYF.

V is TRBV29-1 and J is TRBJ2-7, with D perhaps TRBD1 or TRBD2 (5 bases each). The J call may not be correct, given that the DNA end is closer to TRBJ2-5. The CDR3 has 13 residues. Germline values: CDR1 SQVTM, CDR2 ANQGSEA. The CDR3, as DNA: TGCAGCGCCAGGGACGGAGACTGGGAGACCCAGTACTTC. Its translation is CSARDGDWETQYF.

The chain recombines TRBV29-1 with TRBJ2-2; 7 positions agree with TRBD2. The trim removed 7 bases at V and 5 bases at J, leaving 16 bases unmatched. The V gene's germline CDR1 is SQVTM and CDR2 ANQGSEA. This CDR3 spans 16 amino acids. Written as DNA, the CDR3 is TGCAGCGCCAGAGGCGTAGCGGGTATCGCAACCGGGGAGCTGTTTTTT. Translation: CSARGVAGIATGELFF.

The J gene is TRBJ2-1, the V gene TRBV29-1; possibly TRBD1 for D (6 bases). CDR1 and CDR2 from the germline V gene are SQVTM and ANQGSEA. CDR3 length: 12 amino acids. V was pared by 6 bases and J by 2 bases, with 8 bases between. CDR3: CSVTGTYNEQFF. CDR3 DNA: TGCAGCGTGACAGGTACCTACAATGAGCAGTTCTTC.

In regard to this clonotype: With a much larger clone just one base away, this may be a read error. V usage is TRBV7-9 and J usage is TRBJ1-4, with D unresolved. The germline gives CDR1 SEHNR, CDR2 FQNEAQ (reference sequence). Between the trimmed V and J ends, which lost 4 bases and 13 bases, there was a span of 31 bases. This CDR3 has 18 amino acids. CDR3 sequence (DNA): TGTGCCAGCAGCTCCACGTCCGCGGCCGGGCAGTTGGTGGGAAGACTGTTTTTT. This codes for CASSSTSAAGQLVGRLFF.

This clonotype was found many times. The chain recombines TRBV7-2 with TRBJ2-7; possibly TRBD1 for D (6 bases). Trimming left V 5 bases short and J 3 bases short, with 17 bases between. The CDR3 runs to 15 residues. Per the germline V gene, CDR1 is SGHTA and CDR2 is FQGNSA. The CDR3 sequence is CASSPFQGTHYEQYF. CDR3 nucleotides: TGTGCCAGCAGCCCCTTCCAGGGGACCCACTACGAGCAGTACTTC.